This TCR beta chain is drawn from a study of cytomegalovirus exposure and HLA in healthy donors. The PCR had 60 Vbeta and 13 Jbeta primers. Assay: immunoSEQ multiplex PCR; the TCRdb copy retains only in-frame clones and omits some. This table holds over 120,000 clones, 75% to 80% found once. The CDR3 length is 16 residues. This clonotype originated in a male donor in good health and CMV-seronegative. Material for sequencing was PBMCs. The chain carries TRBV21-1 and TRBJ1-1; the DNA was not used to check the table's D call, TRBD1. TRBV21-1 is a pseudogene locus. CDR3 region: CASSKEEGGGGEEAFF. The CDR3 region has the DNA TGTGCCAGCAGCAAAGAGGAAGGGGGCGGCGGAGAGGAAGCTTTCTTT.